The 18 T cell receptor beta chains in this list originate from one sample, sequenced in a study of T-cell memory formation after mild COVID-19. Via MiXCR, TCRdb re-called the 5' RACE reads, giving one row per CDR3 protein. The sample consists of around 140,000 distinct CDR3 sequences, 19% of them appearing once. The sequencing input was PBMCs or a T cell subset sorted from them (not recorded which). The receptors here all came from an adult woman who had mild COVID-19 (a few samples of this study predate the infection). Cell type and time point are not known.

The chain uses TRBV7-3 and TRBJ2-1; 9 bases are a match to TRBD1. The V gene's germline CDR1 is SGHTA and CDR2 FQGTGA. The CDR3 runs to 15 residues. V shed 5 bases, J shed 12 bases, and the junction held 14 bases outside the gene matches. This chain's CDR3 is CASSAGTGRDGLQFF. CDR3 in DNA: TGTGCCAGCAGCGCTGGGACAGGGAGGGACGGATTGCAGTTCTTC.

In its sample, this clonotype was seen a few times. This chain uses TRBV7-9 with TRBJ1-3, with D unresolved. Germline CDR1 is SEHNR and CDR2 is FQNEAQ (reference sequence). The CDR3 loop spans 9 amino acids. The CDR3, as DNA: TGTGCTACGGGAAACACCATATATTTT. Residues: CATGNTIYF. Looking up the rest from reference TRBV7-9 and TRBJ1-3 gives the full variable domain: DTGVSQNPRHKITKRGQNVTFRCDPISEHNRLYWYRQTLGQGPEFLTYFQNEAQLEKSRLLSDRFSAERPKGSFSTLEIQRTEQGDSAMYLCATGNTIYFGEGSWLTVV.

The V gene is TRBV6-5, the J gene TRBJ2-3; tentatively, D is TRBD1 or TRBD2 (5 bases each). Trimming shortened V by 2 bases and J by 5 bases, and 14 bases separated the two germline ends. This CDR3 comprises 15 residues. CDR1 and CDR2 (germline): MNHEY, SVGAGI. CDR3 DNA: TGTGCCAGCAGTTACAGTGTCGGGGCTCGAGATACGCAGTATTTT. Translation: CASSYSVGARDTQYF.

This clonotype was counted between two and nine times. The gene calls are TRBV29-1 and TRBJ2-2; a possible D gene is TRBD1 (6 bases). Per the germline V gene, CDR1 is SQVTM and CDR2 is ANQGSEA. V shed 7 bases and J shed 4 bases, with 13 bases lying between them. CDR3 length: 13 residues. Here the CDR3 reads CSARDTATGELFF. CDR3 bases: TGCAGCGCCCGGGACACAGCCACCGGGGAGCTGTTTTTT.

The rearrangement uses TRBV5-1 and TRBJ2-2, with 9 bases matching TRBD2. V shed 0 bases, J shed 2 bases, and the junction held 5 bases outside the gene matches. Germline CDR1 is SGHRS and CDR2 is YFSETQ. The CDR3 has 17 residues. The CDR3 nucleotides read TGCGCCAGCAGCTTGGGGCTAGCGGGGATCAACACCGGGGAGCTGTTTTTT. Residues: CASSLGLAGINTGELFF.

The table lists this clonotype with a few counts. V and J are TRBV6-6 and TRBJ1-2; a possible D gene is TRBD1 (6 bases). V was shortened by 8 bases and J by 3 bases, with 10 bases between the two germline ends. CDR1 is MNHNY and CDR2 is SVGAGI in the germline V gene (reference sequence). There are 12 residues in the CDR3. The CDR3 nucleotides read TGTGCCAGCCGAGGGGGGGACTATGGCTACACCTTC. Translating it yields CASRGGDYGYTF.

The chain is built from TRBV7-8 and TRBJ2-5; 13 bases fit TRBD2. This CDR3 comprises 18 residues. The trim removed 5 bases at V and 4 bases at J, leaving 13 bases unmatched. CDR1 and CDR2 (germline): SGHVS, FQNEAQ. The CDR3 sequence: CASSTETSGRWGRETQYF. CDR3 in DNA: TGTGCCAGCAGCACTGAGACTAGCGGGAGGTGGGGACGAGAGACCCAGTACTTC. Variable domain in full (rest from reference TRBV7-8 and TRBJ2-5): GAGVSQSPRYKVAKRGQDVALRCDPISGHVSLFWYQQALGQGPEFLTYFQNEAQLDKSGLPSDRFFAERPEGSVSTLKIQRTQQEDSAVYLCASSTETSGRWGRETQYFGPGTRLLVL.

V usage is TRBV7-9 and J usage is TRBJ2-3, with D possibly called TRBD1 or TRBD2 (5 bases each). Trimming shortened V by 5 bases and J by 4 bases, and 16 bases separated the two germline ends. The CDR3 totals 15 residues. Germline values: CDR1 SEHNR, CDR2 FQNEAQ (reference sequence). This CDR3 is CASSLWDPAADTQYF. As DNA, the CDR3 is TGTGCCAGCAGCCTCTGGGACCCCGCGGCAGATACGCAGTATTTT.

This chain connects TRBV7-7 to TRBJ2-5; 8 nucleotides match TRBD2. Trimming removed 2 bases from V and 2 bases from J; junction bases left unmatched: 4. This CDR3 is built from 15 residues. CDR1 and CDR2 from the germline V gene are SSHAT and FNYEAQ (reference sequence). This chain's CDR3 is CASSLSGGRQETQYF. The CDR3 DNA reads TGTGCCAGCAGCTTAAGCGGGGGACGGCAAGAGACCCAGTACTTC.

This clonotype was recorded a few times. This chain links TRBV12-3 or TRBV12-4 with TRBJ2-2; possible D gene TRBD2, 6 bases. The CDR3 spans 16 residues. The V end lost 3 bases, the J end lost 5 bases, and 16 bases lay between the germline ends. This CDR3 is CASSLLAGRYTGELFF. CDR3 DNA sequence: TGTGCCAGCAGTTTGCTGGCGGGGCGGTATACCGGGGAGCTGTTTTTT.

This clonotype was detected only a few times. The chain couples TRBV7-3 to TRBJ2-5; a weak D match, TRBD2 (6 bases). The CDR3 spans 13 residues. Between the trimmed V and J ends, which lost 5 bases and 5 bases, there was a span of 12 bases. CDR1 is SGHTA, CDR2 FQGTGA, per germline. The CDR3 spells CASSGIGGETQYF. As DNA, the CDR3 is TGTGCCAGCAGCGGGATAGGAGGGGAGACCCAGTACTTC.

This clonotype was counted ten times or more. The chain recombines TRBV11-2 with TRBJ2-3; D is undetermined. V was clipped by 7 bases and J by 2 bases, with 16 bases between them. The CDR3 runs to 15 residues. Germline values: CDR1 SGHAT, CDR2 FQNNGV. The CDR3 spells CASNPNSRPTDTQYF. The CDR3, as DNA: TGTGCCAGCAACCCCAATTCCAGACCCACAGATACGCAGTATTTT.

CDR3 in amino acids: CASSYSEGVQNTEAFF. The CDR3 bases are TGTGCCAGCAGTTACTCGGAGGGGGTTCAGAACACTGAAGCTTTCTTT. The gene calls are TRBV6-6 and TRBJ1-1, with D tentatively TRBD1 (6 bases). This CDR3 region has 16 residues. V lost 0 bases to trimming and J lost 1 base, with 12 bases between them. Germline V gene lookup returns CDR1 MNHNY and CDR2 SVGAGI (reference sequence).

The chain couples TRBV7-9 to TRBJ1-2, with D possibly TRBD1 on 5 matching bases. The CDR3 sequence is 12 residues long. The germline CDR1 and CDR2 sequences are SEHNR and FQNEAQ (reference sequence). Trimming cost V 5 bases and J 7 bases, with 11 bases left between them. The CDR3 loop reads CASSPQGVGYTF. CDR3 in DNA: TGTGCCAGCAGCCCCCAGGGTGTTGGCTACACCTTC.

The chain carries TRBV18 and TRBJ2-7, with a weak D call TRBD1 (6 bases). Looked up from germline, CDR1 is KGHSH and CDR2 is LQKENI. With 4 bases removed from V and 7 bases from J, the gap between germline ends came to 11 bases. The CDR3 totals 12 residues. Here the CDR3 reads CASSQGTQEQYF. CDR3 nucleotides: TGTGCCAGCTCACAAGGGACACAAGAGCAGTACTTC.

This clonotype was found many times. V gene TRBV20-1 combines with J gene TRBJ1-4; TRBD1 might be the D (5 bases). The CDR3 has 16 residues. Germline CDR1 and CDR2: DFQATT and SNEGSKA (reference sequence). The V and J ends lost 0 bases and 1 base respectively, with 12 bases between them. The CDR3, as DNA: TGCAGTGCTAGAGATGCGGGGGTCGGAACTAATGAAAAACTGTTTTTT. This codes for CSARDAGVGTNEKLFF.

This chain links TRBV20-1 with TRBJ2-3; D could derive from TRBD1 or TRBD2 (5 bases each). Trimming shortened V by 5 bases and J by 4 bases, and 19 bases separated the two germline ends. CDR1 and CDR2 from the germline V gene are DFQATT and SNEGSKA (reference sequence). The CDR3 runs to 15 residues. CDR3 nucleotide sequence: TGCAGTGCTGCCGGGACCTCAATCTTCCCAGATACGCAGTATTTT. This sequence encodes CSAAGTSIFPDTQYF.

In its sample, this clonotype was seen a few times. The rearrangement joins TRBV4-1 to TRBJ2-5, with D possibly matching TRBD2 (6 bases). Trimming left V 1 base short and J 2 bases short, with 11 bases between. CDR1 and CDR2 (germline): MGHRA, YSYEKL. CDR3 length: 15 amino acids. CDR3 nucleotides: TGCGCCAGCAGCCAAGCCCCAGGGACTCAAGAGACCCAGTACTTC. As protein: CASSQAPGTQETQYF.